One and the same sample provided the 17 T cell receptor beta chains below, sequenced in a study of T cell changes during pregnancy in multiple sclerosis. Using immunoSEQ multiplex PCR, the repertoire was profiled, and TCRdb retains in-frame clones only, with some absent. The table shows 130,000 or so clones, with less than 97% occurring only once. The sequences come from peripheral blood, collected after pregnancy. The receptor set was obtained from a female donor with multiple sclerosis, enrolled in a pregnancy study.

The chain's CDR3 is CASRKRASGNPTGELFF. The CDR3, as DNA: TGTGCCAGCAGAAAGAGGGCTAGCGGGAACCCCACCGGGGAGCTGTTTTTT. The J gene is TRBJ2-2, the V gene TRBV7-9; TRBD2 matches 9 bases. The V gene end was trimmed by 6 bases and the J gene end by 4 bases; junction bases not matched to a gene: 12. The CDR3 is 17 amino acids. Germline assignment: CDR1 SEHNR and CDR2 FQNEAQ (reference sequence). The full variable domain, its missing parts supplied by reference TRBV7-9 and TRBJ2-2, is DTGVSQNPRHKITKRGQNVTFRCDPISEHNRLYWYRQTLGQGPEFLTYFQNEAQLEKSRLLSDRFSAERPKGSFSTLEIQRTEQGDSAMYLCASRKRASGNPTGELFFGEGSRLTVL.

V and J are TRBV9 and TRBJ2-3; TRBD1 might be the D (6 bases). V was trimmed by 3 bases and J by 2 bases, leaving 16 bases between them. Germline CDR1 is SGDLS and CDR2 is YYNGEE. This CDR3 comprises 16 residues. Here the CDR3 reads CASSDGGFVSTDTQYF. The CDR3 nucleotides are TGTGCCAGCAGCGATGGGGGCTTCGTGTCCACAGATACGCAGTATTTT.

This chain links TRBV6-5 with TRBJ1-1; 8 positions agree with TRBD1. Germline-derived CDR1 and CDR2 are MNHEY and SVGAGI. This CDR3 is 12 amino acids long. J gave up 8 bases and V 6 bases, and 5 bases lay outside the gene matches. CDR3 region: CASRKRTGEAFF. The CDR3, as DNA: TGTGCCAGCAGAAAGCGGACAGGGGAAGCTTTCTTT.

V is TRBV11-2 and J is TRBJ2-3; 10 nucleotides line up with TRBD1. The V gene's germline CDR1 is SGHAT and CDR2 FQNNGV. CDR3 length: 15 residues. V shed 0 bases and J 4 bases; nucleotides not matched to a gene: 1. CDR3 loop: CASSLDGTGADTQYF. The CDR3 DNA follows: TGTGCCAGCAGCTTAGACGGGACAGGGGCAGATACGCAGTATTTT.

The rearrangement uses TRBV30 and TRBJ2-3, with D possibly TRBD2 on 6 matching bases. The CDR3 sequence is 16 residues long. V lost 1 base and J 6 bases, leaving 20 bases between the germline ends. Looked up from germline, CDR1 is GTSNPN and CDR2 is SVGIG (reference sequence). CDR3 sequence: CAWSAFSGSRVDTQYF. CDR3 sequence (DNA): TGTGCCTGGAGTGCCTTTAGCGGTTCCCGGGTGGATACGCAGTATTTT.

This chain joins TRBV7-9 and TRBJ1-3; 12 nucleotides line up with TRBD1. There are 17 residues in the CDR3. Germline V lookup: CDR1 SEHNR, CDR2 FQNEAQ (reference sequence). V dropped 0 bases and J dropped 5; count of bases not matched to a gene: 5. The chain's CDR3 is CASSLAGTGGVRNTIYF. CDR3 coding DNA: TGTGCCAGCAGCTTAGCAGGGACAGGGGGCGTAAGAAACACCATATATTTT.

The chain is built from TRBV5-6 and TRBJ1-5; weak D call: TRBD1 (6 bases). This CDR3 has 14 residues. The V and J ends lost 0 bases and 6 bases respectively, with 10 bases between them. From germline, CDR1 is SGHDT and CDR2 YYEEEE. The CDR3 region is CASSLGLGGQPQHF. CDR3 nucleotide sequence: TGTGCCAGCAGCTTGGGGTTAGGGGGTCAGCCCCAGCATTTT. Full variable domain (rest looked up from reference TRBV5-6 and TRBJ1-5): DAGVTQSPTHLIKTRGQQVTLRCSPKSGHDTVSWYQQALGQGPQFIFQYYEEEERQRGNFPDRFSGHQFPNYSSELNVNALLLGDSALYLCASSLGLGGQPQHFGDGTRLSIL.

The V gene is TRBV10-2, the J gene TRBJ1-2, with 8 nucleotides matching TRBD1. Germline CDR1 is WSHSY and CDR2 is SAAADI. The CDR3 is 14 residues long. V dropped 6 bases and J dropped 6; count of bases not matched to a gene: 9. CDR3 coding DNA: TGCGCCAGCAGCGCCCTACAGGGGGTTGATGGCTACACCTTC. Protein product: CASSALQGVDGYTF.

The V and J genes are TRBV5-8 and TRBJ2-3; no firm D call. V lost 2 bases to trimming and J lost 6 bases, with 4 bases between them. Germline lookup yields CDR1 SGHTS and CDR2 YDEGEE. The CDR3 extends over 11 amino acids. CDR3 in amino acids: CASSFGDTQYF. DNA for the CDR3: TGTGCCAGCAGCTTCGGGGATACGCAGTATTTT.

This chain links TRBV28 with TRBJ2-3; D is undetermined. This CDR3 spans 14 amino acids. Deletions cut 7 bases from V and 2 bases from J, with 13 bases between. Germline V CDR1 and CDR2: MDHEN, SYDVKM. CDR3 nucleotides: TGTGCCAGCACGAGGTCGTCGCTCACAGATACGCAGTATTTT. Protein: CASTRSSLTDTQYF.

Remarks on this clone: Other DNA sequences from this sample encode an identical CDR3 as well. The J gene is TRBJ2-7, the V gene TRBV27; 8 bases are shared with TRBD2. J was trimmed by 2 bases and V by 5 bases; bases with no gene match: 2. Looked up from germline, CDR1 is MNHEY and CDR2 is SMNVEV (reference sequence). The CDR3 has 13 amino acids. As DNA, the CDR3 is TGTGCCAGCAGTCCGGGACTAGCCTACGAGCAGTACTTC. Protein: CASSPGLAYEQYF.

This chain uses TRBV4-1 with TRBJ2-2; 10 bases are shared with TRBD1. The V and J ends lost 1 base and 3 bases, in that order; junction bases with no gene match: 8. Germline loops: CDR1 MGHRA, CDR2 YSYEKL. The CDR3 sequence is 18 residues long. CDR3 sequence: CASSQGGTGDSDTGELFF. As DNA, the CDR3 is TGCGCCAGCAGCCAAGGAGGGACAGGGGATAGTGACACCGGGGAGCTGTTTTTT.

The V call is TRBV2, the J call TRBJ2-5; D might be TRBD2 (6 bases). CDR1 and CDR2 from the germline V gene are SNHLY and FYNNEI. Trimming shortened V by 1 base and J by 10 bases, and 13 bases separated the two germline ends. This CDR3 is 13 amino acids long. CDR3 sequence (DNA): TGTGCCAGCAGTGAAGGGCGGAGGGGTGACCAGTACTTC. Translated: CASSEGRRGDQYF.

V is TRBV27 and J is TRBJ2-1; 9 nucleotides line up with TRBD2. Looked up from germline, CDR1 is MNHEY and CDR2 is SMNVEV (reference sequence). The CDR3 length is 14 residues. With V trimmed by 7 bases and J by 10 bases, 11 bases remained unmatched. The CDR3 coding sequence is TGTGCCAGCACCGGCGTAGCGGGAGTTGGGGAGCAGTTCTTC. Translating gives CASTGVAGVGEQFF.

The V gene is TRBV6-5, the J gene TRBJ1-1, with TRBD1 matching over 7 bases. This CDR3 spans 14 amino acids. CDR1 and CDR2 from the germline V gene are MNHEY and SVGAGI. The V and J ends lost 7 bases and 6 bases, in that order; junction bases with no gene match: 11. The CDR3, as DNA: TGTGCCAGCACCCCGGGAGGGGGCTACCCTGAAGCTTTCTTT. It yields the protein CASTPGGGYPEAFF.

V gene TRBV6-1 combines with J gene TRBJ2-7, with D perhaps matching TRBD2 (7 bases). Germline V gene data show CDR1 as MNHNS and CDR2 as SASEGT. V shed 1 base and J shed 7 bases, with 20 bases lying between them. The length of the CDR3 is 16 residues. CDR3 loop: CASSEDGGTRSWEQYF. Here the CDR3 DNA reads TGTGCCAGCAGTGAAGACGGGGGGACAAGATCGTGGGAGCAGTACTTC.

The genes are TRBV19 and TRBJ2-3, with no clear D. Germline CDR1 is LNHDA and CDR2 is SQIVND (reference sequence). Trimming cost V 7 bases and J 0 bases, with 11 bases left between them. CDR3 length: 14 residues. Here the CDR3 reads CASTETPSTDTQYF. CDR3 coding DNA: TGTGCCAGTACGGAGACTCCCAGCACAGATACGCAGTATTTT.